This T cell receptor (beta chain) was observed in a study of T-cell reconstitution after alpha-beta-depleted transplantation in children (dated by TCRdb to the mid-2010s). About the full investigation: Using TCR repertoire profiling, the study quantitatively followed how T-cell immune reconstitution unfolded in children after TCRalphabeta/CD19-depleted allogeneic hematopoietic cell transplantation.

Results the study describes overall, beyond this receptor: Apparently early alphabetaT-cell count recovery about two months after transplant reportedly relied on only several hundred rapidly expanded clones derived from non-depleted graft cells. The frequencies of hyperexpanded clones fell over the following months, and after one year, T-cell counts and TCRbeta diversity were mostly attributed to newly produced T cells. The high TCRbeta diversity at day 60 in some patients was ascribed to recipient T cells and intrathymic progenitors that had survived conditioning.

V and J lose 3 bases and 0 bases, and a span of 9 bases separates them. Taken from cysteine to phenylalanine, the CDR3 has 15 residues. The kept DNA is CDR3 alone, 45 bases in frame from the first base. According to the germline V gene, CDR1 reads SGHRS and CDR2 reads YFSETQ. In this sample, this clonotype turned up many times. What antigen it recognizes has not been identified. No qualities accompany the bases; no much larger clone lies one base away. The treatment or condition label here, explained by the study, means: allogeneic hematopoietic cell transplantation with graft depleted of TCRalphabeta T cells and CD19 B cells. TCRalphabeta/CD19-depleted allogeneic hematopoietic cell grafts were given to the transplant recipients, all of whom were children. Library prep was done by PCR. Instrument used: Illumina HiSeq 2500. To normalize quantification of the TCRbeta repertoire, the TCR libraries were built with molecular barcoding that relied on unique molecular identifiers. Using fastp trimming at Q25 and MiXCR clonotype assembly, TCRdb reanalyzed the public sequencing data and kept in-frame beta chains. Rows merge per CDR3 protein into single entries with the most common DNA and genes. The table for this sample lists 670,000 or so distinct CDR3 sequences; about an eighth of them were counted only once. The ten largest account for roughly 0.84% of the sample.

Sequencing used PBMCs, obtained before TCRalphabeta/CD19-depleted stem cell transplant. Here the chain combines TRBV5-1 and TRBJ2-2; the D gene is not confidently resolved. The origin of this receptor is a girl aged 2-15 years with congenital amegakaryocytic thrombocytopenia, due to receive a stem cell transplant. In nucleotide form, the sequence is TGCGCCAGCAGCTCAACCCTCGCGAACACCGGGGAGCTGTTTTTT. Translated, it reads CASSSTLANTGELFF.